This TCR beta chain was recorded in a study of early T cells in non-severe SARS-CoV-2 infection. The overall study: Sequencing targeted bulk RNA from unsorted whole blood, leaving chains unpaired. Study-level points and caveats: Reliance on VDJdb matching favored anti-spike CD8 responses; private and CD4 specificities were missed.

Looked up from germline, CDR1 is LGHDT and CDR2 is YNNKEL (reference sequence). Between the trimmed V and J ends, which lost 1 base and 0 bases, there was a span of 7 bases. The CDR3 runs 15 residues. This clonotype came up many times. Its target is unknown. Each cDNA molecule carried a unique molecular identifier. TCRdb called the 5' RACE reads again in MiXCR, with one record for every CDR3 protein. This table has tens of thousands of distinct CDR3 sequences, 5% to 6% appearing once. Material: whole blood. This receptor was obtained from an adult who was a healthcare worker with PCR-confirmed SARS-CoV-2 infection or an uninfected control (not recorded which). This chain connects TRBV3-1 to TRBJ1-3; maybe TRBD1 (5 bases). Written as DNA, the CDR3 is TGTGCCAGCAGCCAAGGGACACTCTCTGGAAACACCATATATTTT. This translates into CASSQGTLSGNTIYF.